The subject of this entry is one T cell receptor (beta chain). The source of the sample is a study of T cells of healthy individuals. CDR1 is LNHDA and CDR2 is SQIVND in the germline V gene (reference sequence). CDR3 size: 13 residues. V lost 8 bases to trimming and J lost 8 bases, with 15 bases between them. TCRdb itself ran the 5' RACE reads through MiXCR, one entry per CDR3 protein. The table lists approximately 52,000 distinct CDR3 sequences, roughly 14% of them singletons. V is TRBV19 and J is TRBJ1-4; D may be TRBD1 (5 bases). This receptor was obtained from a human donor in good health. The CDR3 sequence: CASGNRIGEKLFF. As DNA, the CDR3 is TGTGCCAGTGGCAACAGGATAGGAGAAAAACTGTTTTTT.